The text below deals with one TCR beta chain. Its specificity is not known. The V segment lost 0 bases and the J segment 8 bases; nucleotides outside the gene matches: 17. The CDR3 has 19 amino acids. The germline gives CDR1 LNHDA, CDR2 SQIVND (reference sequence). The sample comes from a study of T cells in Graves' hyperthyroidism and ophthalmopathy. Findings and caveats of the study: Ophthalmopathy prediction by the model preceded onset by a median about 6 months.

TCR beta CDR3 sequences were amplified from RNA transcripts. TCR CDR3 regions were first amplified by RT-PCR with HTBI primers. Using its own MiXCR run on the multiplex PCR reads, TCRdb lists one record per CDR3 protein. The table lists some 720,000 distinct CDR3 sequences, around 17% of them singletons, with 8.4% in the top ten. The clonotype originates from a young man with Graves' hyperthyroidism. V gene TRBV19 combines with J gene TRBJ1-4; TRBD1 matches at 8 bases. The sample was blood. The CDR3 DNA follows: TGTGCCAGTAGTATAGATGAGGAACGTCCGGGGACAGGTCAGGAAAAACTGTTTTTT. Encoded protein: CASSIDEERPGTGQEKLFF.